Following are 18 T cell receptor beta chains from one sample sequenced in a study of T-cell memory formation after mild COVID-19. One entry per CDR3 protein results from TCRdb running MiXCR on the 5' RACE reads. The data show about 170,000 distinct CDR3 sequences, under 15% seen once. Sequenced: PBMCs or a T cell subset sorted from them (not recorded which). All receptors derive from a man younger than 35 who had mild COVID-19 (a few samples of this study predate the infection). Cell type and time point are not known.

The CDR3 DNA reads as TGTGCCAGCATGGGGGGGCACACCATATATTTT. This translates into CASMGGHTIYF. The chain couples TRBV6-5 to TRBJ1-3, with D tentatively TRBD1 (6 bases). Germline V gene sequence: CDR1 MNHEY, CDR2 SVGAGI. CDR3 length equals 11 residues. Trimming took off 7 bases at V and 8 bases at J, with 9 bases between the two ends.

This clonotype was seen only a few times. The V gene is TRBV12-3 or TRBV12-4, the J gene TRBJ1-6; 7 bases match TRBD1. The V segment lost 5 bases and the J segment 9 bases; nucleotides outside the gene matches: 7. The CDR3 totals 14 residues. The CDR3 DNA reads TGTGCCAGCAGTCTTCGACAGGGTAGTTCACCCCTCCACTTT. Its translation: CASSLRQGSSPLHF.

This chain's CDR3 is CASSWGGNEQFF. The CDR3 DNA is TGTGCCAGCAGCTGGGGAGGTAATGAGCAGTTCTTC. The chain links TRBV7-2 to TRBJ2-1; D may be TRBD2 (6 bases). Germline assignment: CDR1 SGHTA and CDR2 FQGNSA. The ends were cut back, 4 bases at V and 7 bases at J, with 8 bases in the middle. This CDR3 contains 12 residues.

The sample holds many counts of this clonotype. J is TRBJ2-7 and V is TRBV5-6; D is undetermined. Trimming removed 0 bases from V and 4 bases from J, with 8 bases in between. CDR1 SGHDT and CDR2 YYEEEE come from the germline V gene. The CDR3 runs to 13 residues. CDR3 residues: CASSLGSPYEQYF. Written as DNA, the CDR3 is TGTGCCAGCAGCTTGGGCAGTCCTTACGAGCAGTACTTC.

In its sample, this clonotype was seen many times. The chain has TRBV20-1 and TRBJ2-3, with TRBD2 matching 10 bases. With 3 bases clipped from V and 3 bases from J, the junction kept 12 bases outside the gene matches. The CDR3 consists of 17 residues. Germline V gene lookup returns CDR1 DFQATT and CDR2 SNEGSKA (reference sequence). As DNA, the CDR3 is TGCAGTGCTAGCGGACTTATAGCTAGCGGGGGTACAGATACGCAGTATTTT. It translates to CSASGLIASGGTDTQYF.

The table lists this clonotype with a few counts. CDR3 sequence reads: CASSLVGQGADYGYTF. CDR3 coding DNA: TGTGCCAGCAGCTTAGTTGGGCAGGGGGCCGACTATGGCTACACCTTC. This rearrangement joins TRBV7-2 to TRBJ1-2; 8 bases match TRBD1. With 1 base clipped from V and 3 bases from J, the junction kept 7 bases outside the gene matches. The CDR3 runs 16 residues. Germline CDR1 reads SGHTA; CDR2 reads FQGNSA. The full variable domain, completed using reference TRBV7-2 and TRBJ1-2, is GAGVSQSPSNKVTEKGKDVELRCDPISGHTALYWYRQSLGQGLEFLIYFQGNSAPDKSGLPSDRFSAERTGGSVSTLTIQRTQQEDSAVYLCASSLVGQGADYGYTFGSGTRLTVV.

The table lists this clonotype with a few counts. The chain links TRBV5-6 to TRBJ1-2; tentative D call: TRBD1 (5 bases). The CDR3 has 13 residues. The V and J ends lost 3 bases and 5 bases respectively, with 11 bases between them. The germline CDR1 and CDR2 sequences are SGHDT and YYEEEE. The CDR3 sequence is CASSSRQTYGYTF. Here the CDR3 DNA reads TGTGCCAGCAGCTCGAGACAGACTTATGGCTACACCTTC.

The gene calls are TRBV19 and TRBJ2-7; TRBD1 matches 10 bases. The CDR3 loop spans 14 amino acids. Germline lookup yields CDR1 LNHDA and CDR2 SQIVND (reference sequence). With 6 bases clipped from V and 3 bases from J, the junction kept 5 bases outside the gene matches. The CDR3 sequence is CASRRTGGDYEQYV. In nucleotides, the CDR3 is TGTGCCAGTAGGAGGACAGGGGGTGACTACGAGCAGTACGTC.

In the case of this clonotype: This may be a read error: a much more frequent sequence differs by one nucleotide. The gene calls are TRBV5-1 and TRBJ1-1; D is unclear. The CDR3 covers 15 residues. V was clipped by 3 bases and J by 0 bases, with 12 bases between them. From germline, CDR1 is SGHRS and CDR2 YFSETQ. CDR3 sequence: CASSYFGQLNTEAFF. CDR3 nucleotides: TGCGCCAGCAGCTATTTCGGCCAGCTGAACACTGAAGCTTTCTTT.

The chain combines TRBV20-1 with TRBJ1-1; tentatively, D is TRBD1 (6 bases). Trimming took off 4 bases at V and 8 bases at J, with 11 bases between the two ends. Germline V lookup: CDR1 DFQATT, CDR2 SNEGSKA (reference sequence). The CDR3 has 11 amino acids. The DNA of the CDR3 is TGCAGTGCTACGGGACAATTAGAAGCTTTCTTT. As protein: CSATGQLEAFF.

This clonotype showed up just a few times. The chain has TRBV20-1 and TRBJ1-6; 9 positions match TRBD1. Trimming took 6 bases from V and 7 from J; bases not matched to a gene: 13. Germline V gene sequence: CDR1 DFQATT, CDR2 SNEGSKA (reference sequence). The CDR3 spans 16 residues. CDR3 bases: TGCAGTGCCCATCCCTCACAGGGGGCGGTCAATTCACCCCTCCACTTT. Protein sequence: CSAHPSQGAVNSPLHF.

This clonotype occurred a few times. The CDR3, as DNA: TGTGCCAGCAGTCCAGTGGGCTCCAATCAGCCCCAGCATTTT. Protein product: CASSPVGSNQPQHF. The chain joins TRBV27 to TRBJ1-5; D call uncertain. Germline V gene sequence: CDR1 MNHEY, CDR2 SMNVEV (reference sequence). This CDR3 comprises 14 residues. The V end was cut by 5 bases, the J end by 3 bases, with 11 bases between.

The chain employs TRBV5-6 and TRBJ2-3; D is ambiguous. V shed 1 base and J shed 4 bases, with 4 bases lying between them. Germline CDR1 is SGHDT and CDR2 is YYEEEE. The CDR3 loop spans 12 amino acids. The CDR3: CASSLIADTQYF. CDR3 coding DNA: TGTGCCAGCAGCTTGATCGCAGATACGCAGTATTTT.

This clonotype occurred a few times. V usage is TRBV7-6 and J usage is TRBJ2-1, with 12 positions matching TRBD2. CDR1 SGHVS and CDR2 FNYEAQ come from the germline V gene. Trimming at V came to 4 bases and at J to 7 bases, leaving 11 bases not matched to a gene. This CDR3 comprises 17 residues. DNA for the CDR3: TGTGCCAGCAGCTCAACTTTACTAGCGGGGGGTCTGAATGAGCAGTTCTTC. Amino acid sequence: CASSSTLLAGGLNEQFF.

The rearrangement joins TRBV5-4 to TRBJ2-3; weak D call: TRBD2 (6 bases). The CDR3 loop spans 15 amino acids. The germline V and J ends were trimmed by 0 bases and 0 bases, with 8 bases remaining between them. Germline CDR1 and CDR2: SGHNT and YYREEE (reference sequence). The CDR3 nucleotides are TGTGCCAGCAGCTTGGTCGCGGGAAGCACAGATACGCAGTATTTT. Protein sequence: CASSLVAGSTDTQYF.

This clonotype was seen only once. CDR3 coding DNA: TGCAGTGCTAGCGATGCCAGGGGATCCGGAGATACGCAGTATTTT. Protein: CSASDARGSGDTQYF. V is TRBV20-1 and J is TRBJ2-3; the D gene is possibly TRBD1 (6 bases). V was trimmed by 3 bases and J by 5 bases, leaving 18 bases between them. The CDR3 spans 15 residues. Germline V gene sequence: CDR1 DFQATT, CDR2 SNEGSKA (reference sequence).

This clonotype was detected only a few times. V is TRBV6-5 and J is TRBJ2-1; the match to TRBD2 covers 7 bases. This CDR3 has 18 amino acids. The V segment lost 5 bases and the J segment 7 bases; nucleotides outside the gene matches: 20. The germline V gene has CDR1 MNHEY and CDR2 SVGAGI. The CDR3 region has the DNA TGTGCCAGCAGTCAGGGCCCTCCCGTAGGGACGCGGGGGAATGAGCAGTTCTTC. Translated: CASSQGPPVGTRGNEQFF.

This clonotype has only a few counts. The CDR3 DNA follows: TGTGCCAGCAGTCGGACAGGGGGCGAGACCCAGTACTTC. Amino acid sequence: CASSRTGGETQYF. The V gene is TRBV27, the J gene TRBJ2-5, with 11 bases identical to TRBD1. The germline CDR1 and CDR2 sequences are MNHEY and SMNVEV (reference sequence). The CDR3 spans 13 residues. After removal of 5 bases from V and 5 bases from J, the junction contained 1 base not matched to a gene.